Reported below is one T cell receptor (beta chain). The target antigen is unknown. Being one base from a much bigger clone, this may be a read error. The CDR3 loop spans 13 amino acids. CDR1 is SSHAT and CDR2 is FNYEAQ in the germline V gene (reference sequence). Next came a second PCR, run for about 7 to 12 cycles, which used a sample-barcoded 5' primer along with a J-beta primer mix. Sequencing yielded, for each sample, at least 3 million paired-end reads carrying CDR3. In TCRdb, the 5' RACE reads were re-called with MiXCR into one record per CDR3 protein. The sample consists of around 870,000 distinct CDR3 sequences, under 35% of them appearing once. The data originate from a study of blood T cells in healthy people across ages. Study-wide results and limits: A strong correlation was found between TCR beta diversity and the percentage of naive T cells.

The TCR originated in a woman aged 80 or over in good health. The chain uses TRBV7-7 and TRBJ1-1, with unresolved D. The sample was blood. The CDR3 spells CASSPDWNTETFF. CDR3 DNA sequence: TGTGCCAGCAGCCCGGACTGGAACACTGAAACTTTCTTT. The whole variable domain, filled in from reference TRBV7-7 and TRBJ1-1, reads GAGVSQSPRYKVTKRGQDVTLRCDPISSHATLYWYQQALGQGPEFLTYFNYEAQPDKSGLPSDRFSAERPEGSISTLTIQRTEQRDSAMYRCASSPDWNTETFFGQGTRLTVV.